What follows is one T cell receptor beta chain and its context. The target of this receptor is not known. Per-base qualities were not stored, and no clone one base away is much larger. From a lookup of the germline V gene (reference sequence), CDR1 and CDR2 are DFQATT and SNEGSKA. Including cysteine and phenylalanine, the CDR3 has 15 amino acids. CDR3 DNA only is kept here, 45 bases in frame from base 1. V is cut back by 4 bases and J by 5 bases, with 10 bases in the junction unmatched. This sample is part of a study of vaccination and CD4 T cells after COVID-19 (dated by TCRdb to the early 2020s). With regard to the full study: Convalescent patients had a positive SARS-CoV-2 result on nasal swab PCR, and of these patients, several had mild disease and one had severe disease. The spike-specific CD4+ TCR repertoire was compared before and after mRNA vaccination in over 9 COVID-19 convalescent patients and several infection-naive healthy vaccine recipients. Post-COVID blood samples were collected from convalescent patients a median of around 100 days after diagnosis, with a range of roughly 30 to 161 days. The cultures were stimulated with overlapping spike peptide pools from SARS-CoV-2 and from the common cold coronaviruses HCoV-NL63, HCoV-OC43 and HCoV-229E. Post-vaccine blood samples were taken a median of 72 days after the second vaccine dose, with a range of 14 to 241 days. In the convalescent cohort there were six males and four females, among whom were two Hispanic individuals, seven Caucasians, two Asians and one multiracial person. Participants got two doses of the Pfizer-BioNTech BNT162b2 vaccine (n=8) or two doses of the Moderna mRNA-1273 vaccine (n=2). In control cultures, a CEFX viral epitope pool was used as positive control, an HIV-1 Nef peptide pool was used as negative control, or no peptide was added.

Library preparation used PCR. DNA from cultured CD4+ T cells underwent TCR sequencing with the Oncomine TCR Beta short-read assay at the Johns Hopkins FTIC core. The QIAamp micro DNA kit was used to extract genomic DNA from the cultured CD4+ T cells. The Oncomine TCR Beta libraries from cultured CD4+ T cells were pooled using unique dual indexes and then sequenced on an Illumina iSeq 100. The study's processing was this. Non-productive sequences were removed, and CDR3s that did not start with C, did not end with F or W, or were shorter than 7 amino acids were discarded. Antigen-specific clonotypes were identified with the MANAFEST web application by comparing peptide-stimulated wells with reference and other culture wells. An FDR below 0.05, an odds ratio above 5, and a productive frequency above 0.1% in at least two of three replicate wells were required for clones to be considered positive. A clonotype counted as cross-reactive if it showed significant expansion both in the SARS-CoV-2 spike wells and in at least one common cold coronavirus spike condition. Similarity between CDR3 sequences was evaluated in R version 3.6.1 using Levenshtein distances (stringdist) and unrooted phylogenetic trees (ape). TCRdb applied fastp at Q25 and MiXCR to the public reads, then kept only in-frame beta chains. All rows with the same CDR3 protein become a single entry with the most common DNA and genes. It is TCRdb's table, rather than the study itself, that gives the V and J calls and clone size. For this sample there are under 11,000 distinct CDR3 sequences; approximately 40% appear just once. Roughly 30% of the sample comes from the top ten.

Sample treatment or condition, as interpreted from the label and publication: roughly 11-day PBMC culture with coronavirus spike peptide pools or control peptides (ViraFEST assay). The ViraFEST assay was used in the study, in which antigen-specific T cells were expanded with peptide pools and expanded clonotypes were subsequently identified by TCR sequencing. The convalescent patients' positive SARS-CoV-2 PCR tests fell between March and December 2020, which was before the Alpha, Beta and Delta variants emerged in the United States. Fewer than 2.5 million PBMCs per well were cultured in IMDM with roughly 5.5% human AB serum and 8 to 10 IU/ml IL-2, plus 10 ug/ml peptide pools. Half of the culture medium was replaced with fresh IL-2-containing medium on days 3 and 7. Once the cells had been in culture for less than 12 days, the EasySep CD4+ T cell isolation kit was used to isolate CD4+ T cells by negative selection. Ficoll-Paque Plus gradient centrifugation was used to isolate PBMCs from whole blood, and the isolated PBMCs were then either used fresh or cryopreserved at -140C. Each culture condition was generally run in triplicate wells.

Results and caveats for the whole study, not just this receptor: Of the vaccine-specific clones in convalescent patients, 304 of 307, or nearly all, reacted only to SARS-CoV-2 spike and did not cross-react with common cold coronaviruses. Among the post-vaccine SARS-CoV-2-reactive clones in convalescent patients, a median around 90% showed up only after vaccination, which suggests vaccine-specific priming. The median count of SARS-CoV-2-reactive clonotypes went up from around 21 after infection to 30 to 40 after vaccination, although the change was not significant. The study included relatively few convalescent patients and did not analyze early timepoints after natural infection.

Sample: CD4+ T cells from blood, cultured in vitro. Recombination connected TRBV20-1 to TRBJ1-4; TRBD1 aligns with 7 central bases. The clonotype originates from a human donor who had recovered from COVID-19. CDR3 protein: CSAKRDSSTNEKLFF. The DNA is as follows: TGCAGTGCTAAACGGGACAGCTCTACGAATGAAAAACTGTTTTTT.